This record covers a single TCR beta chain. CDR3 size: 17 residues. The ends lost 2 bases at V and 0 bases at J; junction bases unmatched: 4. Germline CDR1 and CDR2: SEHNR and FQNEAQ (reference sequence). The table came from immunoSEQ multiplex PCR; TCRdb's copy has only in-frame clones and leaves some out. The data show tens of thousands of clones, about 87% seen once. The data were taken from a study of blood T cell repertoires in COVID-19. The chain couples TRBV7-9 to TRBJ2-3; TRBD2 matches at 11 bases. This receptor was taken from a man aged 50-60 years with active COVID-19. Source material: peripheral blood. The CDR3 DNA reads TGTGCCAGCAGCTTAACACTAGCGGGAGCTAGCACAGATACGCAGTATTTT. This sequence encodes CASSLTLAGASTDTQYF.